This entry lists 26 T cell receptor beta chains sequenced from one sample in a study of radiotherapy plus CTLA-4 blockade in lung cancer. Assay: immunoSEQ multiplex PCR; the TCRdb copy retains only in-frame clones and omits some. Here the sample spans 95,000 to 150,000 clones, 70% to 90% being singletons. The material sequenced was peripheral blood, taken from a patient treated with radiotherapy plus ipilimumab. Every receptor here comes from a human donor with non-small cell lung cancer that progressed on radiotherapy plus ipilimumab.

The J gene is TRBJ2-2, the V gene TRBV16, with TRBD1 identical over 7 bases. The CDR3 runs 15 residues. V gave up 4 bases and J gave up 4 bases; unmatched junction bases: 6. The V gene's germline CDR1 is KGHSY and CDR2 FQNENV. CDR3 nucleotide sequence: TGTGCCAGCAGCCGAGACAGGGTGGTCACCGGGGAGCTGTTTTTT. It is translated as CASSRDRVVTGELFF.

The chain recombines TRBV6-6 with TRBJ2-1, with D perhaps matching TRBD2 (5 bases). The CDR3 covers 15 residues. The V end was cut by 2 bases, the J end by 0 bases, with 8 bases between. The germline gives CDR1 MNHNY, CDR2 SVGAGI (reference sequence). The chain's CDR3 is CASSYPSGSYNEQFF. The DNA of the CDR3 is TGTGCCAGCAGTTACCCCAGCGGCTCCTACAATGAGCAGTTCTTC.

The chain recombines TRBV10-1 with TRBJ2-7; D gene uncertain. Germline lookup yields CDR1 WNHNN and CDR2 SYGVQD (reference sequence). V was cut by 2 bases and J by 2 bases, with 7 bases left in between. CDR3 length: 13 amino acids. The CDR3 DNA reads as TGCGCCAGCAGTGAGACGGGCCCCTACGAGCAGTACTTC. Translation: CASSETGPYEQYF.

The V and J genes are TRBV19 and TRBJ1-2; D call uncertain. The V and J ends lost 0 bases and 4 bases respectively, with 9 bases between them. The CDR3 covers 14 residues. The germline CDR1 and CDR2 sequences are LNHDA and SQIVND (reference sequence). The chain's CDR3 is CASSIDPPSYGYTF. CDR3 DNA: TGTGCCAGTAGTATAGATCCCCCCAGCTATGGCTACACCTTC. The full variable domain, with the rest looked up from reference TRBV19 and TRBJ1-2, is DGGITQSPKYLFRKEGQNVTLSCEQNLNHDAMYWYRQDPGQGLRLIYYSQIVNDFQKGDIAEGYSVSREKKESFPLTVTSAQKNPTAFYLCASSIDPPSYGYTFGSGTRLTVV.

The genes are TRBV30 and TRBJ1-1, with D uncertain. Germline V gene data show CDR1 as GTSNPN and CDR2 as SVGIG (reference sequence). V gave up 3 bases and J gave up 1 base, with 12 bases separating them. The CDR3 is 14 amino acids. The CDR3 spells CAWRPPGSNTEAFF. The CDR3 coding sequence is TGTGCCTGGAGGCCCCCGGGGTCGAACACTGAAGCTTTCTTT.

The chain combines TRBV6-1 with TRBJ1-3; 9 positions agree with TRBD1. V gave up 7 bases and J gave up 1 base; unmatched junction bases: 2. Per germline, CDR1 MNHNS and CDR2 SASEGT. The CDR3 is made up of 14 amino acids. CDR3 sequence (DNA): TGTGCCAGCAAGACAGGGGGATCTGGAAACACCATATATTTT. It encodes CASKTGGSGNTIYF.

The chain couples TRBV15 to TRBJ2-1; D may be TRBD2 (7 bases). CDR1 is LNHNV, CDR2 YYDKDF, per germline (reference sequence). CDR3 length equals 16 residues. The ends were cut back, 4 bases at V and 0 bases at J, with 13 bases in the middle. DNA of the CDR3: TGTGCCACCAGCACTTTAGGGGGGGGCTCCTACAATGAGCAGTTCTTC. It encodes CATSTLGGGSYNEQFF.

V gene TRBV9 combines with J gene TRBJ2-3; no reliable D call. The germline V and J ends were trimmed by 0 bases and 0 bases, with 20 bases remaining between them. This CDR3 has 19 amino acids. Germline V gene data show CDR1 as SGDLS and CDR2 as YYNGEE. CDR3: CASSVATSVPSLSTDTQYF. In nucleotides, the CDR3 is TGTGCCAGCAGCGTAGCTACTTCTGTCCCTTCCCTTAGCACAGATACGCAGTATTTT.

The chain employs TRBV18 and TRBJ1-1; 10 bases align to TRBD1. CDR3 length: 14 residues. V lost 1 base to trimming and J lost 6 bases; unmatched junction nucleotides: 2. Germline loops: CDR1 KGHSH, CDR2 LQKENI. This CDR3 reads CASSPRQGAPEAFF. For the CDR3, the DNA is TGTGCCAGCTCACCACGACAGGGGGCACCTGAAGCTTTCTTT.

The rearrangement links TRBV9 to TRBJ1-4, with D unresolved. This CDR3 contains 13 residues. The V end lost 6 bases, the J end lost 3 bases, and 9 bases lay between the germline ends. Per germline, CDR1 SGDLS and CDR2 YYNGEE. The CDR3 spells CASNVSPNEKLFF. In DNA form, the CDR3 reads TGTGCCAGCAACGTGAGTCCTAATGAAAAACTGTTTTTT.

The chain couples TRBV6-5 to TRBJ2-2, with TRBD1 matching over 8 bases. The CDR3 extends over 14 amino acids. The V gene's germline CDR1 is MNHEY and CDR2 SVGAGI. Trimming removed 6 bases from V and 3 bases from J; junction bases left unmatched: 3. CDR3 coding DNA: TGTGCCAGCAGCGCGACAGGGGACACCGGGGAGCTGTTTTTT. Amino acid sequence: CASSATGDTGELFF.

A word on this clone: The same CDR3 also results from other DNA sequences found in this sample. This chain connects TRBV18 to TRBJ2-5; no clear D. This CDR3 has 11 residues. With 3 bases removed from V and 2 bases from J, the gap between germline ends came to 1 base. The germline CDR1 and CDR2 sequences are KGHSH and LQKENI. The DNA of the CDR3 is TGTGCCAGCTCACCGCAAGAGACCCAGTACTTC. This codes for CASSPQETQYF. Variable domain in full (rest from reference TRBV18 and TRBJ2-5): NAGVMQNPRHLVRRRGQEARLRCSPMKGHSHVYWYRQLPEEGLKFMVYLQKENIIDESGMPKERFSAEFPKEGPSILRIQQVVRGDSAAYFCASSPQETQYFGPGTRLLVL.

The V call is TRBV27, the J call TRBJ1-2; tentative D call: TRBD1 (6 bases). Trimming removed 5 bases from V and 3 bases from J, with 22 bases in between. The CDR3 loop spans 17 amino acids. Germline-derived CDR1 and CDR2 are MNHEY and SMNVEV (reference sequence). CDR3 bases: TGTGCCAGCAGTCGTTGGGCAGGGGCAGCACCGGACTATGGCTACACCTTC. Protein product: CASSRWAGAAPDYGYTF.

V usage is TRBV18 and J usage is TRBJ1-1; D possibly corresponds to TRBD1 (6 bases). Trimming removed 6 bases from V and 1 base from J, with 9 bases in between. Per the germline V gene, CDR1 is KGHSH and CDR2 is LQKENI. The CDR3 runs to 13 residues. In nucleotides, the CDR3 is TGTGCCAGCTCCACGGACAGGAACACTGAAGCTTTCTTT. It yields the protein CASSTDRNTEAFF.

The V gene is TRBV9, the J gene TRBJ2-3; 7 nucleotides align to TRBD2. With 4 bases clipped from V and 3 bases from J, the junction kept 11 bases outside the gene matches. The CDR3 is made up of 16 amino acids. Germline loops: CDR1 SGDLS, CDR2 YYNGEE. CDR3 bases: TGTGCCAGCAGCCCCACCGCAGCGGGGTTTACAGATACGCAGTATTTT. Translated, it gives CASSPTAAGFTDTQYF.

This chain uses TRBV18 with TRBJ2-2; D may be TRBD1 (6 bases). Looked up from germline, CDR1 is KGHSH and CDR2 is LQKENI. The V end was cut by 1 base, the J end by 3 bases, with 12 bases between. CDR3 length equals 16 residues. The CDR3 nucleotides are TGTGCCAGCTCACCACAGGGACATCTATACACCGGGGAGCTGTTTTTT. Amino acid sequence: CASSPQGHLYTGELFF.

V is TRBV7-9 and J is TRBJ2-5; D is possibly TRBD2 (7 bases). The CDR3 extends over 16 amino acids. Germline V gives CDR1 SEHNR, CDR2 FQNEAQ (reference sequence). V lost 6 bases to trimming and J lost 5 bases, with 22 bases between them. CDR3 loop: CASSRPGGDKIETQYF. Written as DNA, the CDR3 is TGTGCCAGCAGTCGACCTGGGGGGGACAAGATCGAGACCCAGTACTTC. Full variable domain (remainder filled in from reference TRBV7-9 and TRBJ2-5): DTGVSQNPRHKITKRGQNVTFRCDPISEHNRLYWYRQTLGQGPEFLTYFQNEAQLEKSRLLSDRFSAERPKGSFSTLEIQRTEQGDSAMYLCASSRPGGDKIETQYFGPGTRLLVL.

The genes are TRBV5-4 and TRBJ1-1; D is unclear. Trimming took 0 bases from V and 0 from J, leaving 9 bases between them. Germline CDR1 and CDR2: SGHNT and YYREEE (reference sequence). The CDR3 runs to 15 residues. The CDR3 is CASSLGTDMNTEAFF. The CDR3 region has the DNA TGTGCCAGCAGCTTGGGTACAGACATGAACACTGAAGCTTTCTTT.

This chain connects TRBV5-1 to TRBJ2-7; D uncertain. Trimming cost V 0 bases and J 4 bases, with 8 bases left between them. Germline-derived CDR1 and CDR2 are SGHRS and YFSETQ. This CDR3 spans 13 amino acids. The CDR3 reads CASSLDKEYEQYF. In DNA form, the CDR3 reads TGCGCCAGCAGCTTGGATAAGGAGTACGAGCAGTACTTC.

The chain carries TRBV18 and TRBJ2-2; 7 bases fit TRBD2. In germline, CDR1 is KGHSH, CDR2 LQKENI. The trim removed 1 base at V and 6 bases at J, leaving 11 bases unmatched. The length of the CDR3 is 17 residues. The CDR3, as DNA: TGTGCCAGCTCACCACTTGGGCGGGAGTTCCCTTCCGGGGAGCTGTTTTTT. Protein: CASSPLGREFPSGELFF.

The CDR3 DNA follows: TGTGCCAGTAGTAGGTACACTGAAGCTTTCTTT. Amino acid sequence: CASSRYTEAFF. V and J are TRBV19 and TRBJ1-1; D is uncertain. Trimming removed 4 bases at V and 3 bases at J, with 3 bases between. Germline lookup yields CDR1 LNHDA and CDR2 SQIVND (reference sequence). The CDR3 covers 11 residues.

V usage is TRBV25-1 and J usage is TRBJ2-3; 9 nucleotides align to TRBD2. This CDR3 is built from 18 residues. Germline lookup yields CDR1 MGHDK and CDR2 SYGVNS. With 0 bases clipped from V and 5 bases from J, the junction kept 12 bases outside the gene matches. As DNA, the CDR3 is TGTGCCAGCAGTGAATATAGGTCTAGCGGGGCCGTCAGAGATACGCAGTATTTT. Amino acid sequence: CASSEYRSSGAVRDTQYF.

The chain joins TRBV5-1 to TRBJ2-2; maybe TRBD2 (6 bases). Trimming pared 1 base from V and 1 base from J, leaving 11 bases between. CDR1 is SGHRS and CDR2 is YFSETQ in the germline V gene. The CDR3 is made up of 16 amino acids. The CDR3 here is CASSLIGSGNTGELFF. CDR3 sequence (DNA): TGCGCCAGCAGCTTGATCGGGAGCGGGAACACCGGGGAGCTGTTTTTT.

The J gene is TRBJ2-7, the V gene TRBV2; 7 bases are a match to TRBD1. Germline assignment: CDR1 SNHLY and CDR2 FYNNEI. The V segment lost 5 bases and the J segment 6 bases; nucleotides outside the gene matches: 10. CDR3 length: 14 amino acids. CDR3 in amino acids: CASSTSGTAPEQYF. The CDR3 nucleotides are TGTGCCAGCAGTACGTCCGGGACAGCCCCCGAGCAGTACTTC.

The CDR3 DNA is TGTGCCAGCAGTGGCTTCGGGACAGGGGTCGGGGAGACCCAGTACTTC. This gives the protein CASSGFGTGVGETQYF. The chain couples TRBV2 to TRBJ2-5; 10 bases line up with TRBD1. This CDR3 has 16 residues. CDR1 SNHLY and CDR2 FYNNEI come from the germline V gene. Trimming cost V 4 bases and J 5 bases; bases outside gene matches: 10.

The V and J genes are TRBV19 and TRBJ1-1; D not resolved. CDR3 length: 15 residues. CDR1 and CDR2 from the germline V gene are LNHDA and SQIVND (reference sequence). Trimming pared 11 bases from V and 0 bases from J, leaving 19 bases between. CDR3 nucleotides: TGTGCCTGCAGGCGGGTTGACCTAATGAACACTGAAGCTTTCTTT. Translating gives CACRRVDLMNTEAFF.